This T cell receptor (beta chain) was captured in a study of T cell responses to AZD1222 COVID-19 vaccine. Study-wide results and limits: Clonal diversity may have been underestimated, and the donors were mostly white British, with more females than males. A reported finding is that nearly half of spike-specific TCRs target unmutated variant regions. Increases in Spike-specific TCR breadth and depth were seen after two AZD1222 doses. Baseline serology detected seropositivity in only a handful of AZD1222 recipients.

The CDR3 length is 16 residues. V lost 2 bases, J lost 5 bases, and 7 bases stayed unmatched. Germline CDR1 is GTSNPN and CDR2 is SVGIG (reference sequence). Generated by immunoSEQ multiplex PCR, the TCRdb table keeps only in-frame clones and is missing some. The sample lists around 110,000 clones, about 90% occurring once. Of note for this clone: Antigen: not known.

This chain joins TRBV30 and TRBJ2-5; 14 nucleotides line up with TRBD2. This clonotype was sampled from an adult who received the AZD1222 COVID-19 vaccine. Specimen: peripheral blood, collected 28 days after the second AZD1222 dose. This chain's CDR3 is CAWSPGTSGRGETQYF. CDR3 nucleotides: TGTGCCTGGAGTCCCGGGACTAGCGGGAGAGGGGAGACCCAGTACTTC.